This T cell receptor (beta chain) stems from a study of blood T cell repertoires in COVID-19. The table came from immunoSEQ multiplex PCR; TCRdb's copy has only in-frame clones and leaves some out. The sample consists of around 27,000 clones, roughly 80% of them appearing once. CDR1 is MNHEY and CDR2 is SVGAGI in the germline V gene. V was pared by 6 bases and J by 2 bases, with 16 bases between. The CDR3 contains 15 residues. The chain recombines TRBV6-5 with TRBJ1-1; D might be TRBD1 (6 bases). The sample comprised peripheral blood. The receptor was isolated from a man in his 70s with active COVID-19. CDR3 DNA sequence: TGTGCCAGCAGGGGGGCTTCCAGGGGAAACACTGAAGCTTTCTTT. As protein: CASRGASRGNTEAFF.